This T cell receptor (beta chain) was identified in a study of prognosis after radiotherapy for stage I lung cancer. CDR1 LGHDT and CDR2 YNNKEL come from the germline V gene (reference sequence). The CDR3 is 11 amino acids. The ends were cut back, 8 bases at V and 7 bases at J, with 11 bases in the middle. Genomic DNA served as the source from which two-round multiplex PCR generated TCR beta CDR3 amplicons. Round-one PCR had primers specific to each TRBV and TRBJ gene. TCRdb fed the multiplex PCR reads into MiXCR, producing one record per CDR3 protein. The data show around 20,000 distinct CDR3 sequences, with around 52% seen just once and around 30% held by the top ten. This clonotype has a count of ten or more.

The chain has TRBV3-1 and TRBJ2-5; D is unclear. The input for sequencing was PBMCs, taken before or after stereotactic body radiation therapy (not recorded which). This receptor was identified in a donor aged 50 or older with non-small cell lung cancer. In DNA form, the CDR3 reads TGTGCCAGCTCTTCTATGGGGACCCAGTACTTC. This gives the protein CASSSMGTQYF.